The T cell receptor beta chain described here comes from a study of PD-1 blockade in classical Hodgkin lymphoma. Overall study findings and caveats: Healthy donors were reported to have higher baseline TCR diversity than newly diagnosed patients. CD4+ TCR diversity climbed significantly by C4D1, unlike CD8+ TCR diversity.

Patients all relapsed after autologous stem cell transplantation, and there was variation in brentuximab vedotin exposure. Patients had relapsed/refractory classical Hodgkin lymphoma with complete response, partial response or progressive disease as best response. Clones were sequenced by immunoSEQ multiplex PCR, and TCRdb holds only the in-frame ones, with some missing. The top ten clones hold more than 20% of a sample with 41,000 or so clones, over 60% of them seen once. The J segment lost 2 bases and the V segment lost 2 bases, leaving 5 bases of the junction unmatched. The length of the CDR3 is 15 residues. Germline loops: CDR1 SGHTA, CDR2 FQGNSA. Details on this clone: As yet, its antigen is unknown.

The sequence came from a human donor with classical Hodgkin lymphoma. Here the sequenced sample was peripheral blood mononuclear cells (PBMCs), taken at baseline. The V call is TRBV7-2, the J call TRBJ2-5, with 7 positions matching TRBD2. The CDR3 nucleotides are TGTGCCAGCAGCTTAATGGGGGGGGAGCAAGAGACCCAGTACTTC. Encoded protein: CASSLMGGEQETQYF. The entire variable domain, with the rest obtained from reference TRBV7-2 and TRBJ2-5, is as follows: GAGVSQSPSNKVTEKGKDVELRCDPISGHTALYWYRQSLGQGLEFLIYFQGNSAPDKSGLPSDRFSAERTGGSVSTLTIQRTQQEDSAVYLCASSLMGGEQETQYFGPGTRLLVL.